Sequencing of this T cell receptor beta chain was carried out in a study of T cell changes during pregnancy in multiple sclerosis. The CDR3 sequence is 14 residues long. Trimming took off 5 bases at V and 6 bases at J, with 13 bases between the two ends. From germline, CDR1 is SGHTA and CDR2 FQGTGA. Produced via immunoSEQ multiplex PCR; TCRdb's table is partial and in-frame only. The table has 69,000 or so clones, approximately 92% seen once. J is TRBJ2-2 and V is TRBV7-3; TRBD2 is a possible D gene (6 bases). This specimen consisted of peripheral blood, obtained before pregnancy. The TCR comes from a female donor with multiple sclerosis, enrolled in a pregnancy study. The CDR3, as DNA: TGTGCCAGCAGCCGCACGTGGGGGGCCGGGGAGCTGTTTTTT. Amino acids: CASSRTWGAGELFF.